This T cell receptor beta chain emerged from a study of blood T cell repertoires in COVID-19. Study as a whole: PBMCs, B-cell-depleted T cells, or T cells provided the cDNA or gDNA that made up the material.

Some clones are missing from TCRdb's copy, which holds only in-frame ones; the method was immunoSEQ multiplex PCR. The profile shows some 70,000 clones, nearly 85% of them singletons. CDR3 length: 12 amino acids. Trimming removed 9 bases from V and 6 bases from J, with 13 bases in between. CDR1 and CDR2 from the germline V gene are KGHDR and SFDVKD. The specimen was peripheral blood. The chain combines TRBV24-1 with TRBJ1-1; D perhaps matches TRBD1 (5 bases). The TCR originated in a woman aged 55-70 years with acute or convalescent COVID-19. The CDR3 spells CATSGPTSEAFF. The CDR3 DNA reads TGTGCCACCTCAGGGCCGACCTCTGAAGCTTTCTTT.